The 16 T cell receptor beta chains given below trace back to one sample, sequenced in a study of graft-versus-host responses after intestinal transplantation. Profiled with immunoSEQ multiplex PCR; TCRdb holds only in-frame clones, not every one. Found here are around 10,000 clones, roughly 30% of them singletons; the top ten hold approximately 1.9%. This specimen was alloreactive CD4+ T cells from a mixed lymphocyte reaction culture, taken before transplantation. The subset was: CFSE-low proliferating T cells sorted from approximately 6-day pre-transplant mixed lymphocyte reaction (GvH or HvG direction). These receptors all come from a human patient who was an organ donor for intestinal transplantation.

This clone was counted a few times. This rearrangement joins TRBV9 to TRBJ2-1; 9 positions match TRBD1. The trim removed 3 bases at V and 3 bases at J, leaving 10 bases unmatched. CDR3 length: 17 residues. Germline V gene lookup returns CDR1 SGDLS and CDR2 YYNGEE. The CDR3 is CASSAKATGGYYNEQFF. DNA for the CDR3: TGTGCCAGCAGCGCCAAAGCGACAGGGGGTTACTACAATGAGCAGTTCTTC.

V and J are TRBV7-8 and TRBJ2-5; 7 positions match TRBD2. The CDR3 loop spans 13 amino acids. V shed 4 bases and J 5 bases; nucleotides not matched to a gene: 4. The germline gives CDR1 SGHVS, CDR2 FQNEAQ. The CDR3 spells CASSSGGGETQYF. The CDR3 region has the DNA TGTGCCAGCAGCTCGGGGGGTGGCGAGACCCAGTACTTC.

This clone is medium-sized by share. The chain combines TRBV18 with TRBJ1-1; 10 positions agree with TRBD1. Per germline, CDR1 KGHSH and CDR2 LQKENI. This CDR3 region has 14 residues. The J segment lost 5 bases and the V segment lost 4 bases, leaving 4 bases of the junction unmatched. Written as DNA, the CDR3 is TGTGCCAGCTCACTAGGACAGGGGGTGACTGAAGCTTTCTTT. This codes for CASSLGQGVTEAFF. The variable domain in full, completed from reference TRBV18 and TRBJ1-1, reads NAGVMQNPRHLVRRRGQEARLRCSPMKGHSHVYWYRQLPEEGLKFMVYLQKENIIDESGMPKERFSAEFPKEGPSILRIQQVVRGDSAAYFCASSLGQGVTEAFFGQGTRLTVV.

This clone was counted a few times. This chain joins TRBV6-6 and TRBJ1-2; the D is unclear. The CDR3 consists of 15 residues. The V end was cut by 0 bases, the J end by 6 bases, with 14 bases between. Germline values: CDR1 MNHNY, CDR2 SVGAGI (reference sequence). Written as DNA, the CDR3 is TGTGCCAGCAGTTACTCATCGGGGTGGCGGAATGGCTACACCTTC. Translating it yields CASSYSSGWRNGYTF.

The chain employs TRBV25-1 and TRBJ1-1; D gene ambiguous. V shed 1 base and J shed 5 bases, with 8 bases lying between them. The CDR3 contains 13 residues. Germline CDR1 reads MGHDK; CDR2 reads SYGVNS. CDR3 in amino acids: CASSESGRTEAFF. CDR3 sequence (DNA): TGTGCCAGCAGTGAATCTGGGCGTACTGAAGCTTTCTTT.

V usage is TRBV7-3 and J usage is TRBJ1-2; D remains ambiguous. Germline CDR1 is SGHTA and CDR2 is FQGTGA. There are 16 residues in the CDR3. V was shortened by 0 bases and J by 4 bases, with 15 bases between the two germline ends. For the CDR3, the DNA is TGTGCCAGCAGCTTAACGGAGGTAGTCAGCAGCTATGGCTACACCTTC. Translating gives CASSLTEVVSSYGYTF.

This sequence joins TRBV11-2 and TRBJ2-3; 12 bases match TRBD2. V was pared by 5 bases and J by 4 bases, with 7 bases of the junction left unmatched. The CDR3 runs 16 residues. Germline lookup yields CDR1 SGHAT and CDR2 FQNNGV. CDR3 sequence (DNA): TGTGCCAGCAGCCCGCGACTAGCGGGGGACCCAGATACGCAGTATTTT. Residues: CASSPRLAGDPDTQYF.

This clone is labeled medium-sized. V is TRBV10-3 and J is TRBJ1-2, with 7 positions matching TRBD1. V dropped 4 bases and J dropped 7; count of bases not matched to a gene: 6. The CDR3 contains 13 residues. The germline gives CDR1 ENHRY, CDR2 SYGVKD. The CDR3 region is CAISGDYRGGYTF. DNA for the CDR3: TGTGCCATCAGTGGAGATTACAGGGGTGGCTACACCTTC.

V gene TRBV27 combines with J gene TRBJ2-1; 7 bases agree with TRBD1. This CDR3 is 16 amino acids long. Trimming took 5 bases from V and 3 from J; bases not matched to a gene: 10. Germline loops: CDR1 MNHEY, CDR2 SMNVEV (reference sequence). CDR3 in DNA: TGTGCCAGCAGTCCATACCGGGACAGCCACTACAATGAGCAGTTCTTC. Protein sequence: CASSPYRDSHYNEQFF.

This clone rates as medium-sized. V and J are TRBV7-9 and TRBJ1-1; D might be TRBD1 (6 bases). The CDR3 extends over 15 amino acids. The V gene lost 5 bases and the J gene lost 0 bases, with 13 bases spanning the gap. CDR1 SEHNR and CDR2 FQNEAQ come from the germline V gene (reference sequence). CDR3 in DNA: TGTGCCAGCAGCCAACAGGGACGGATGAACACTGAAGCTTTCTTT. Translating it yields CASSQQGRMNTEAFF.

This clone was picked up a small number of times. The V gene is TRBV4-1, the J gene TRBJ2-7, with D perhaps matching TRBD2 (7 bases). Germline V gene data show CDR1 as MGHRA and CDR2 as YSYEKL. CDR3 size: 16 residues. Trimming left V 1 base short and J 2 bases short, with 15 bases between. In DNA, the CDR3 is TGCGCCAGCAGCCAAGGGGGGGGCAGACTCGCCTACGAGCAGTACTTC. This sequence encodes CASSQGGGRLAYEQYF.

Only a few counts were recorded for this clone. The chain's CDR3 is CSARIIGIQYF. The DNA for the CDR3 is TGCAGTGCTAGGATTATCGGCATTCAGTACTTC. The rearrangement links TRBV20-1 to TRBJ2-4; D not resolved. The CDR3 is 11 amino acids. The germline gives CDR1 DFQATT, CDR2 SNEGSKA (reference sequence). The V gene lost 3 bases and the J gene lost 9 bases, with 9 bases spanning the gap.

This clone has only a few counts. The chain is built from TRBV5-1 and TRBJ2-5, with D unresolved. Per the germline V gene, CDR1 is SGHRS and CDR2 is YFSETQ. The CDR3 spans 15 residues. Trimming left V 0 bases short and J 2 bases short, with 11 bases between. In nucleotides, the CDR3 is TGCGCCAGCAGCTTGGCCTTGGCAGTTCAAGAGACCCAGTACTTC. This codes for CASSLALAVQETQYF.

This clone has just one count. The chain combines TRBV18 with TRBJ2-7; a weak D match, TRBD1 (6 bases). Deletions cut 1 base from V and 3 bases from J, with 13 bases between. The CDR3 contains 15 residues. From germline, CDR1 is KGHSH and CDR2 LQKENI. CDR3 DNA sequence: TGTGCCAGCTCACCACAGACAGGCGGTCTCTACGAGCAGTACTTC. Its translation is CASSPQTGGLYEQYF.

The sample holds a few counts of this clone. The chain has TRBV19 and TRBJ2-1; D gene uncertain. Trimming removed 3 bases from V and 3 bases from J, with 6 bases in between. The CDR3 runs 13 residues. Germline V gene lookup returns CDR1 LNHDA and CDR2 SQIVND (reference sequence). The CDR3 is CASSILNYNEQFF. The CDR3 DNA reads TGTGCCAGTAGTATTCTTAACTACAATGAGCAGTTCTTC.

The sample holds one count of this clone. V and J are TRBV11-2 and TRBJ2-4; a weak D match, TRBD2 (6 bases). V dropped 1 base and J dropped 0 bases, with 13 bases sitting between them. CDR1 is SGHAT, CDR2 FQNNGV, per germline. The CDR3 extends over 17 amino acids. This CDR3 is CASSLAGDHIAKNIQYF. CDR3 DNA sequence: TGTGCCAGCAGCTTAGCGGGGGATCATATAGCCAAAAACATTCAGTACTTC. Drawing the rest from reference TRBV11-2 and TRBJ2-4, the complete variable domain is EAGVAQSPRYKIIEKRQSVAFWCNPISGHATLYWYQQILGQGPKLLIQFQNNGVVDDSQLPKDRFSAERLKGVDSTLKIQPAKLEDSAVYLCASSLAGDHIAKNIQYFGAGTRLSVL.